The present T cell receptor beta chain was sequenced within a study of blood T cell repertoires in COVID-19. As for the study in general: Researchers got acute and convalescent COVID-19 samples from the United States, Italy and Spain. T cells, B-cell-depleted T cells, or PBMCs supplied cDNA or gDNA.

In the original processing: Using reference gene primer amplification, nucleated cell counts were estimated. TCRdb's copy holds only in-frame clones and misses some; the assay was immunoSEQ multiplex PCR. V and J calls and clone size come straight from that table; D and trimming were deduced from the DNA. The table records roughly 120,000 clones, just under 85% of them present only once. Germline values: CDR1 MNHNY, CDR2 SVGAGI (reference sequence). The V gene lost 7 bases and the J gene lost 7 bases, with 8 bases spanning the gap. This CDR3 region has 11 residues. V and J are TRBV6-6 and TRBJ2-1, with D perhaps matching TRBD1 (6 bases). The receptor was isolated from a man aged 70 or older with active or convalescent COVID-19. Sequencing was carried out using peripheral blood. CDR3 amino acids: CASTGANEQFF. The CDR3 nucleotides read TGTGCCAGCACAGGGGCGAATGAGCAGTTCTTC.